The clone carrying this T cell receptor (beta chain) showed up many times. The antigen remains unidentified. Memory CD4+ cells were defined as CD4+CD45RO+CD25-. Per germline, CDR1 DFQATT and CDR2 SNEGSKA (reference sequence). The CDR3 runs to 15 residues. V lost 1 base and J lost 6, with 18 bases in between. Full-length variable regions came from constant-region reverse primers plus semi-nested Nested Universal Primer A PCR. TCRdb independently ran MiXCR on the 5' RACE reads; one entry per CDR3 protein. The data hold under 7,000 distinct CDR3 sequences, with 30% to 35% observed a single time. Overall study results and limits: The larger-cohort validation was restricted to a single TCR beta V-J rearrangement rather than whole repertoires.

This chain joins TRBV20-1 and TRBJ1-1; D may be TRBD1 (6 bases). The sequence derives from a female donor with breast cancer. Sequenced sample: memory CD4+ T cells sorted from a lymph node. Described subset: memory CD4+ T cells, CD4+CD45RO+CD25-. This CDR3 reads CSARASDSRIPEAFF. The CDR3 DNA sequence: TGCAGTGCTAGAGCCTCGGACAGTCGGATCCCTGAAGCTTTCTTT.